This entry is about one T cell receptor (beta chain). Its antigen specificity is not known. No much larger clone exists at a distance of one base, and base qualities are not known. This record belongs to a study of cytomegalovirus exposure and HLA in healthy donors (TCRdb year 2017). About the investigation overall: An earlier analysis of several hundred of the donors reported 276 Gb of sequence data and roughly 120 million unique TCR beta sequences obtained from around 180 million T cells. An early release that covered roughly 600 HLA-typed donors contained approximately 300 gigabases of sequencing data and 70 million to 100 million unique TCR sequences. Of the approximately 400 genotyped donors, over 70% fell in the genetic ancestry cluster associated with self-reported Caucasian donors. The aim of the study was to test whether cataloging public T cell receptors could identify signatures of past pathogen exposure. The study used immunosequencing to profile the T cell repertoires of 670 or so subjects and linked those repertoires to cytomegalovirus serostatus. Along with the roughly 700-subject first cohort, a separate validation cohort of roughly 110 different subjects was used. To predict cytomegalovirus infection status, the study combined high-throughput TCR immunosequencing, statistical association of individual TCRs with disease status, and machine learning. To study patterns of TCR occurrence, a later analysis re-analyzed previously published TCR beta repertoires from several hundred donors and added high-resolution HLA genotyping. Rather than using new phenotypic data, the later analysis identified candidate immune exposures from TCR beta sequences and from how often those sequences occurred across donors. To decide whether each TCR beta V gene segment behaved as functional or pseudogenic, an earlier analysis of some 600 of the donors relied on high-throughput TCR beta sequencing. Alongside the repertoire data, information on donor age, sex, ethnicity and CMV serostatus was compiled. Genome-wide SNP genotypes for about 65% of the 666 donors were used in a later genetic analysis, which treated that subset as a discovery cohort. Every repertoire in the discovery cohort had been generated on one and the same sequencing platform. HLA typing covered class I and class II loci at four-digit resolution. The number of typed donors differed by locus: about 620-640 for A, B, C, DRB1 and DQB1; roughly 510 for DQA1; roughly 600 for DPA1; and some 470 for DPB1. Four or five DR-DQ haplotypes were handled as single units for association and clustering because linkage in the cohort was strong. On average, roughly 250,000 unique TCR beta nucleotide sequences were sequenced per donor among a few hundred genotyped donors of the cohort, with 15% to 20% of those sequences being non-productive.

The cohort consisted of approximately 690 healthy bone marrow donors. Cohort members were all nominally healthy when sampled, although unrecorded immune exposures were likely present. The donor was CMV seropositive and was included in the group of approximately 300 seropositive cohort members. A peripheral blood sample was collected from each donor, and TCR beta sequencing was performed on peripheral blood mononuclear cells. The Qiagen DNeasy Blood Extraction Kit was used to extract genomic DNA from the blood cell samples. Library prep was done by the immunoSEQ multiplex PCR assay. For the multiplex PCR, a mixture combining 60 forward primers for TCR Vbeta segments and 13 reverse primers for TCR Jbeta segments was used. A multiplex PCR assay on genomic DNA amplified the CDR3 region of rearranged TCR beta genes. The amplified TCR beta libraries were sequenced on the Illumina HiSeq System as 87-base-pair reads. The paper's data handling went like this. A later analysis tallied 75 million to 85 million unique TCR beta chains across the 550 to 850 repertoires, and around 9.9 million of those chains were shared by two or more donors. A nearest-neighbor algorithm error-corrected the raw reads and collapsed the reads into unique sequences, merging closely related sequences to remove PCR and sequencing errors. V, D and J gene segments were assigned by aligning CDR3 sequences to IMGT reference sequences. Each retained sequence needed at least a six-nucleotide match to both a V gene segment and a J gene segment. Rearrangements were called productive when the CDR3 lacked stop codons and stayed in frame with V and J; all others were non-productive. Following IMGT convention, CDR3 was defined as the stretch from the second conserved V-encoded cysteine to the conserved J-encoded phenylalanine. Sequences without an unambiguous match to a single V gene segment were excluded from the earlier analysis of a few hundred of the donors. In an earlier analysis of a few hundred of the donors, V segments were called functional above 56.7% productive rearrangements and were called segregating when the between-donor standard deviation exceeded 5%. A statistical classification framework was built for diagnosing cytomegalovirus status from the catalog of TCR beta chain sequences. V and J gene assignment, in a later analysis, came from comparing TCR nucleotide sequences with IMGT/GENE-DB human TR gene sequences. In a later analysis, CDR3 sequences and most-parsimonious VDJ recombination scenarios were assigned using the TCRdist pipeline. In a later analysis, every TCR beta chain was defined by the combination of its CDR3 amino acid sequence and its V-gene family, and reads without a unique V-gene family were dropped. A later analysis removed several hundred highly shared, low-generation-probability nucleotide sequences to deal with suspected cross-contamination and a sequencing artifact. For each public chain, a later analysis derived a clonal expansion index from normalized ranks of inferred template counts within each repertoire. In a later analysis, generation probabilities were computed using a VDJ recombination model fitted to out-of-frame rearrangements, and the results were checked against IGoR. In a later analysis, hypergeometric tests were used to score TCR-TCR, TCR-HLA and TCR-CMV co-occurrence, with a repertoire-size bias correction applied to TCR pairs. To estimate false discovery rates, a later analysis permuted the HLA or CMV assignments 20 times. In a later analysis, co-occurring TCRs were grouped with DBSCAN, and TCRdist sequence similarity was added when clustering was performed within HLA-allele-positive subsets. Repertoires with fewer than 30,000 or more than 120,000 public chains were left out of co-occurrence clustering, as were four to six repertoires with anomalous nucleotide sharing. TCRdb holds this immuneACCESS table with in-frame rearrangements only. Some clones are missing; in checked studies, unresolved V genes explain under half, and the rest has no known cause. The DNA gave D and trimming, while V, J and clone size come from that table. The sample table contains 95,000 to 120,000 clones; only one count was recorded for 70% to 80% of them. More than 3.5% of the sample belongs to the ten largest clones.

Overall study results and their limits: It was suggested by the authors that the approach could potentially be generalized to other disease states and immunological phenotypes. Because HLA typing was unavailable for some donors at each locus, only the typed subset was used in association tests. This cohort had only TCR beta chains sequenced, and the lack of alpha or paired-chain data limited which features could be detected. A later analysis found that HLA-associated TCR beta chains were more clonally expanded and had lower generation probabilities than equally common non-associated chains. Cytomegalovirus status was reported to be diagnosed by the classifier with high specificity and sensitivity in both the original and validation cohorts. Most TCR sequences were seen in very few donors, while some public TCRs were found in many individuals. Because the 87-base-pair reads could not distinguish some IMGT-functional V segments, including TRBV6-2 and TRBV6-3, those segments were excluded. At a false discovery rate of 0.05, a later analysis linked under 20,000 TCR beta sequences to specific HLA alleles. In a later analysis, several top co-occurrence clusters were reported to appear linked to parvovirus B19, influenza, CMV and Epstein-Barr virus. An earlier analysis of several hundred of the donors showed that most TCR beta V segments appeared in productive rearrangements either about 87% or about 30% of the time, which broadly matched IMGT annotations. A further reported finding was that TCR beta sequences accurately predicted the HLA-A and HLA-B alleles for most subjects in the first cohort. Linkage disequilibrium might explain the correlated functional status among segregating V segments, but an unknown experimental factor could not be excluded. In vitro tests confirmed that three of the cytomegalovirus-associated TCR beta chains recognize cytomegalovirus antigens. A total of fewer than 200 TCR beta chains were listed by the study as associated with cytomegalovirus. Sequencing depth was assumed to be roughly uniform across donors in the presence/absence analyses, though that assumption may not hold. In a later analysis, most CMV-associated TCR beta chains were found to appear HLA-restricted, with HLA associations seemingly driven largely by CMV exposure. Compared with the approximately 670-donor mean, donors in an Asian-associated ancestry cluster had fewer N-insertions in productive TCRs, according to a later genetic analysis. According to a later analysis, TCR association rates differed among HLA loci, with DRB1 alleles showing the most associated TCRs and HLA-C alleles showing the fewest. The sequencing pipeline was judged likely to have produced a cluster of highly shared sequence variants as a technical artifact. About 17 rarely observed V segments, including chromosome 9 orphons, were excluded from the earlier analysis of almost 600 of the donors because counts were too low. When HLA alleles, especially DR and DQ, strongly co-occurred, attributing TCR associations to individual alleles was difficult. For the cohort, immune exposure information was limited to CMV serostatus. A later genetic analysis associated a missense DCLRE1C variant with V-gene and J-gene trimming of TCR beta chains, and an independent cohort replicated the association.

CDR1 LNHDA and CDR2 SQIVND are derived from the germline V gene (reference sequence). V loses 5 bases at its end and J loses 3 bases; junction bases beyond the gene matches: 4. Measured from the cysteine to the phenylalanine, the CDR3 is 14 residues long. Kept here is only the CDR3 DNA, which spans 42 bases and is read in frame from base 1. The clonotype comes from a woman aged 40-49 years in good health and CMV-seropositive. The V and J genes are TRBV19 and TRBJ1-2; 9 bases in the middle match TRBD1. The source material was PBMCs. The base sequence is TGTGCCAGTAGTCGGGACAGGGACCACTATGGCTACACCTTC. It translates as CASSRDRDHYGYTF.